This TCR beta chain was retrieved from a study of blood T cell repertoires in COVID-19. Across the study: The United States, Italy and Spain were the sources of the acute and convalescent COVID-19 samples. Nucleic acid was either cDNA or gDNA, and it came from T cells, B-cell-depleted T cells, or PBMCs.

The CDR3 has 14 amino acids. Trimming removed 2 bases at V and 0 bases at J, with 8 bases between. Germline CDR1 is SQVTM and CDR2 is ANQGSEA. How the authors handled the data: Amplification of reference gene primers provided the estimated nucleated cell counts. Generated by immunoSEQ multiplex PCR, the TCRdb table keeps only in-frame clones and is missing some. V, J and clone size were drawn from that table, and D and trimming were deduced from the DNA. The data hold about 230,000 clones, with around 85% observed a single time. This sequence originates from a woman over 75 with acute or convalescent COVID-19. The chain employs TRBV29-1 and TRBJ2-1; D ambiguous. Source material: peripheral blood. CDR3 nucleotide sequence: TGCAGCGTTGAAAAATATAACTCCTACAATGAGCAGTTCTTC. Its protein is CSVEKYNSYNEQFF.